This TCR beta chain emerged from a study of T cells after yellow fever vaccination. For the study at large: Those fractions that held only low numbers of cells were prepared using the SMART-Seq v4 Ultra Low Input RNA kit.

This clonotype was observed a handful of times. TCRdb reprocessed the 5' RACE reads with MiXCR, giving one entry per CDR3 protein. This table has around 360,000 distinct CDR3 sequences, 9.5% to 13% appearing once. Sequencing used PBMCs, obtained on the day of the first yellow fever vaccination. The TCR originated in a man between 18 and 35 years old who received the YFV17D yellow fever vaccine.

In nucleotides, the CDR3 is TGTGCCAGCAGCCCTCCAAATGTGGAGACCCAGTACTTC. The encoded protein is CASSPPNVETQYF. The rearrangement links TRBV7-2 to TRBJ2-5; D call uncertain. Germline V gene data show CDR1 as SGHTA and CDR2 as FQGNSA. The germline V and J ends were trimmed by 5 bases and 5 bases, with 12 bases remaining between them. The CDR3 runs 13 residues.